These T cell receptor beta chains were read from a single sample in a study of T cell responses to AZD1222 COVID-19 vaccine. TCRdb keeps only in-frame clones here, not all; method: immunoSEQ multiplex PCR. This sample has about 93,000 clones, with about 90% found just once. Sequencing used peripheral blood, obtained on day 0 of MenACWY control vaccination. These receptors all come from an adult in good health. CDR3s include the opening cysteine and the closing phenylalanine or tryptophan.

cdr3_aa v_call
CASSERLAGGLNEQYF TRBV9
CATEAGNTIYF TRBV10-3
CASSLSGSHEQYF TRBV7-9
CATTPRARAVDTQYF TRBV15
CASSSGYTDEQFF TRBV12-3/TRBV12-4
CATSQGASGGEQFF TRBV6-6
CASSYPDGINSPLHF TRBV6-2/TRBV6-3
CASSSGSGYGYTF TRBV28
CASRGPLYGYTF TRBV6-5
CASSLQDLASPLHF TRBV11-2
CASSQLGRYEEKLFF TRBV4-2
CARSLWGASCEQYF TRBV7-5
CASNRGDYGYTF TRBV19
CASSPVGVLRDEQFF TRBV3-1/TRBV3-2
CASSPRTGGGYGYTF TRBV7-8
CAIAINGLGTDTQYF TRBV10-3
CASSQGGAYEQYF TRBV5-6
CASSLFHSRQETQYF TRBV19
CASSMGSYEQYF TRBV13
CASSLFGRGHGYTF TRBV27
CASSLGRRGYTF TRBV12-3/TRBV12-4
CASSYLQGAWEAFF TRBV6-5
CASSPPYGSGLGGNTIYF TRBV7-9
CASSAFNTGELFF TRBV2
CASSNERGGRGETQYF TRBV5-1
CASSYSRIQYF TRBV6-2/TRBV6-3
CASSPDRVYAFF TRBV18
CATLGKESPLHF TRBV6-5
CASSYSNMNTEAFF TRBV6-5